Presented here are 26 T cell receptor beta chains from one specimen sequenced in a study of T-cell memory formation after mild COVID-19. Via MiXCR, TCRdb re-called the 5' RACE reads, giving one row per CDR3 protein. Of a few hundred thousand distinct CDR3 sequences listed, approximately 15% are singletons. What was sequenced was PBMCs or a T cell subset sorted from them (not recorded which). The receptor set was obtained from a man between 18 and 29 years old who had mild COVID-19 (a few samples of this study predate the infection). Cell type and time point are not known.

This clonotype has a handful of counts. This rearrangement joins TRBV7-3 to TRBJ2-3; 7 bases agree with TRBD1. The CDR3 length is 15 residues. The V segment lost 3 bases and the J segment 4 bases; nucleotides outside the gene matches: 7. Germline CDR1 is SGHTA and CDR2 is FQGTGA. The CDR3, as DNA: TGTGCCAGCAGCTTGGGCACGACAGGGCCAGATACGCAGTATTTT. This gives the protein CASSLGTTGPDTQYF.

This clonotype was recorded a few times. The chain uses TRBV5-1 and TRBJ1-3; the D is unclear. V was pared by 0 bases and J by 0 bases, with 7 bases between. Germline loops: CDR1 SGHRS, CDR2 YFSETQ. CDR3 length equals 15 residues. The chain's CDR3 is CASSLGGYSGNTIYF. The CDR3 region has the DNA TGCGCCAGCAGCTTGGGGGGTTACTCTGGAAACACCATATATTTT.

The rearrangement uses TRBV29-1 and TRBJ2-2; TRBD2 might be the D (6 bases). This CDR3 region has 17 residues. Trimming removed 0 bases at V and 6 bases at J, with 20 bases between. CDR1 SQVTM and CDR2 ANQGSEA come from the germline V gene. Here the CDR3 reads CSVEDLAGPGISGELFF. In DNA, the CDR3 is TGCAGCGTTGAAGATTTGGCGGGACCTGGAATCTCCGGGGAGCTGTTTTTT.

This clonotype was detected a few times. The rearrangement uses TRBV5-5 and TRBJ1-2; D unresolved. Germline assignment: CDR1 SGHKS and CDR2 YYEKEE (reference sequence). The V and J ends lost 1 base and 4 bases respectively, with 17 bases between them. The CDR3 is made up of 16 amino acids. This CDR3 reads CASSLSPGRNIYGYTF. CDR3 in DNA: TGTGCCAGCAGCTTGTCGCCCGGGCGGAATATCTATGGCTACACCTTC.

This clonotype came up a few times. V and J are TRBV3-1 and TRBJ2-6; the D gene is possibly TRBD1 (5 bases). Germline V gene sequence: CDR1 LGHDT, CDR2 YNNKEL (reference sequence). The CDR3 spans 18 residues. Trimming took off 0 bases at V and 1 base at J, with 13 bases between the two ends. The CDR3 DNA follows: TGTGCCAGCAGCCAAGAAACAGGTTTGAGGTCTGGGGCCAACGTCCTGACTTTC. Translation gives CASSQETGLRSGANVLTF.

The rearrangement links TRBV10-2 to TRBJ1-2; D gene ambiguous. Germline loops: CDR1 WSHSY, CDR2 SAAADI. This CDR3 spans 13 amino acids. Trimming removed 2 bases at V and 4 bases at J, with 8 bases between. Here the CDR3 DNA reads TGCGCCAGCAGTGAGAAGGCAATCTATGGCTACACCTTC. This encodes CASSEKAIYGYTF.

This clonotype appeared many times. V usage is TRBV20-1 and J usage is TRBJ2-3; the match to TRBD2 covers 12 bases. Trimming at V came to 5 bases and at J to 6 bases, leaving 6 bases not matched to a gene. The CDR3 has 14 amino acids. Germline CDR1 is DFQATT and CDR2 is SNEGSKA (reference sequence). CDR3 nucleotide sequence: TGCAGTGCTTCTAGCGGGGGGGCGTCGGATACGCAGTATTTT. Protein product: CSASSGGASDTQYF.

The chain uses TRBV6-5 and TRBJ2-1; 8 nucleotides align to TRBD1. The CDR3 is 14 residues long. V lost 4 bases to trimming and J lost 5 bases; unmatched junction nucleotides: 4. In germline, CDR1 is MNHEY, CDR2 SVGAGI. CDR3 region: CASSSTTGDNEQFF. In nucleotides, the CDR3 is TGTGCCAGCAGTTCCACGACAGGGGACAATGAGCAGTTCTTC.

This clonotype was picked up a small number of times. Written as DNA, the CDR3 is TGCAGTGCTAGAGAGCTAAGGCTAGAGACCCAGTACTTC. This gives the protein CSARELRLETQYF. The gene calls are TRBV20-1 and TRBJ2-5; D is unresolved. This CDR3 contains 13 residues. V was shortened by 0 bases and J by 4 bases, with 9 bases between the two germline ends. Germline V gene lookup returns CDR1 DFQATT and CDR2 SNEGSKA (reference sequence).

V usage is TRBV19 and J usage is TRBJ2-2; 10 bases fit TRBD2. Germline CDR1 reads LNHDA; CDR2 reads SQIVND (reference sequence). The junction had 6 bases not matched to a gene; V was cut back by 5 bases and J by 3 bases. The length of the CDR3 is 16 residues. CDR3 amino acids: CASSPLAGDHTGELFF. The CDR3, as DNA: TGTGCCAGTAGTCCGCTAGCGGGGGATCACACCGGGGAGCTGTTTTTT.

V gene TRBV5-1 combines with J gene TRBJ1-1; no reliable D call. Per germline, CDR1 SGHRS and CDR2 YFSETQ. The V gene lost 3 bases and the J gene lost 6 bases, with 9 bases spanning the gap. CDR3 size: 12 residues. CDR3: CASSSQDSEAFF. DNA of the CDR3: TGCGCCAGCAGCTCCCAGGACTCTGAAGCTTTCTTT.

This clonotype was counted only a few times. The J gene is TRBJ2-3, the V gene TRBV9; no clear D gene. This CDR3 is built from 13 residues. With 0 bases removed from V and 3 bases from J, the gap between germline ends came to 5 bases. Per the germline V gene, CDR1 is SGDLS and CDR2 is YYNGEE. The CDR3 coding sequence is TGTGCCAGCAGCGTAGTTGTGACAGATACGCAGTATTTT. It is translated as CASSVVVTDTQYF.

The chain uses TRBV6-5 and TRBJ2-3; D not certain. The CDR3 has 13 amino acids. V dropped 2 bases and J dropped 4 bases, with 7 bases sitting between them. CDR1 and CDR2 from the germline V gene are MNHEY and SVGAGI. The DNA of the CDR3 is TGTGCCAGCAGTTACCGGACCCCAGATACGCAGTATTTT. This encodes CASSYRTPDTQYF.

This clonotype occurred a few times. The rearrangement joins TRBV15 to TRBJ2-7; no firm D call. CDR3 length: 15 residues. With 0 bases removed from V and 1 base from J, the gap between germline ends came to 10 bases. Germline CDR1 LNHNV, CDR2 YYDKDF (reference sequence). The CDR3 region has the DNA TGTGCCACCAGCAGAGAGTTGACTTTTTCCTACGAGCAGTACTTC. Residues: CATSRELTFSYEQYF.

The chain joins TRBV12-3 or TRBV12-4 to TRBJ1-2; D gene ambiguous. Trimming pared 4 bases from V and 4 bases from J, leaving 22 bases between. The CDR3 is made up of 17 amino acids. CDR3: CASSSWARSDGSYGYTF. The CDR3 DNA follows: TGTGCCAGCAGTTCTTGGGCCCGATCAGACGGCAGCTATGGCTACACCTTC.

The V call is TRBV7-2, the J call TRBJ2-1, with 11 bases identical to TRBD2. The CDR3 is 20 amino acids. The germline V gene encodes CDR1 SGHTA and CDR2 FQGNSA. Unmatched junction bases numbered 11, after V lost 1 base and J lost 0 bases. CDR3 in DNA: TGTGCCAGCAGCTTAGTTGCCCCCGGGACTAGCGGAATCTCCTACAATGAGCAGTTCTTC. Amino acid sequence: CASSLVAPGTSGISYNEQFF.

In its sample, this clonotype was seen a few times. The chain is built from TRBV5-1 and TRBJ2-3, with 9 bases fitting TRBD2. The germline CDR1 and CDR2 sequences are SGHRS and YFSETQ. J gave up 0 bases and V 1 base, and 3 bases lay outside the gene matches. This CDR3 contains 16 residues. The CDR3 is CASSLSGGISTDTQYF. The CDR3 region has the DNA TGCGCCAGCAGCTTGAGCGGGGGGATTAGCACAGATACGCAGTATTTT.

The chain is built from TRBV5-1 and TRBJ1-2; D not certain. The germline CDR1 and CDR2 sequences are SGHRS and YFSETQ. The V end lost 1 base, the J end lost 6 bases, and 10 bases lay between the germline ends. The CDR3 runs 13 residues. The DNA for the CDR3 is TGCGCCAGCAGCTTGCCGGACGGGGATGGCTACACCTTC. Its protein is CASSLPDGDGYTF.

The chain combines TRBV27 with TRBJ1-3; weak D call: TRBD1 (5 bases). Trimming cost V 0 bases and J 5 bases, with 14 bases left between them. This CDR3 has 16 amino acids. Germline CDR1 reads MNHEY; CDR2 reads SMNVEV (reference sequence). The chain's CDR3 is CASSLSARASRNTIYF. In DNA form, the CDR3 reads TGTGCCAGCAGTTTATCGGCCAGGGCCAGTCGAAACACCATATATTTT.

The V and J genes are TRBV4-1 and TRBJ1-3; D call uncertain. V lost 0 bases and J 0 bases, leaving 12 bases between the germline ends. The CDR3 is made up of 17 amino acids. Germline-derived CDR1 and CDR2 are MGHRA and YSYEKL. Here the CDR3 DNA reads TGCGCCAGCAGCCAAGACGGACGGAGATTCTCTGGAAACACCATATATTTT. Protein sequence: CASSQDGRRFSGNTIYF.

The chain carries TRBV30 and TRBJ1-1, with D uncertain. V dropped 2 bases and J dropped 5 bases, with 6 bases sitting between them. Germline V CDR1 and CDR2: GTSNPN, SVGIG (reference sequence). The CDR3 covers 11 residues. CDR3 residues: CAWSYRTEAFF. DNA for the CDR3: TGTGCCTGGAGTTATCGGACTGAAGCTTTCTTT.

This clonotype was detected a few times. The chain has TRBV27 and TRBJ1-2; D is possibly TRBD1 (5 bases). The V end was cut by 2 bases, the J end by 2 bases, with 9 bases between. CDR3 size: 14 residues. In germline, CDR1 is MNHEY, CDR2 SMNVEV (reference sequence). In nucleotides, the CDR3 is TGTGCCAGCAGTTTAGTGGGGCTGAACTATGGCTACACCTTC. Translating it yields CASSLVGLNYGYTF.

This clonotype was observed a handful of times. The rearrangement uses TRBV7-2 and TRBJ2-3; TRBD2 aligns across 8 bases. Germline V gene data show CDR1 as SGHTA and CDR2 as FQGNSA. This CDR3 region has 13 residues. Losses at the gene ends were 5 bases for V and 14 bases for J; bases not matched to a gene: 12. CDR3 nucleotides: TGTGCCAGCAGCGGCACTCTAGCGGGTTGGGCGTATTTT. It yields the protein CASSGTLAGWAYF.

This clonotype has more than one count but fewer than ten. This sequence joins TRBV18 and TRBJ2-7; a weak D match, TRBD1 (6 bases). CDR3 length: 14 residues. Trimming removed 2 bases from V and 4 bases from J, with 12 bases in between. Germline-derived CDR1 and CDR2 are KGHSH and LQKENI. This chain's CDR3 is CASSPGGRGYEQYF. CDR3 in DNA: TGTGCCAGCTCACCAGGGGGCAGAGGGTACGAGCAGTACTTC.

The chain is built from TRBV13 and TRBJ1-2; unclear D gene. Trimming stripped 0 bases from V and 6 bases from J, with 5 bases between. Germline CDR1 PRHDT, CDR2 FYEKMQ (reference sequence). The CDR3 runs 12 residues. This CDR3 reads CASSLGYHGYTF. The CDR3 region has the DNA TGTGCCAGCAGCTTAGGGTATCATGGCTACACCTTC.

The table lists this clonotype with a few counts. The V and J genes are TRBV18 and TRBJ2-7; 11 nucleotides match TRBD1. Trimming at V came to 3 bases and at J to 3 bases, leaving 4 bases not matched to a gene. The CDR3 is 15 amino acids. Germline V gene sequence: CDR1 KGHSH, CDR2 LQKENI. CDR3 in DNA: TGTGCCAGCTCACCTCCGGGACAGGGGGGCTACGAGCAGTACTTC. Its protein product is CASSPPGQGGYEQYF.